Below, 5 T cell receptor beta chains from the same sample are listed, as sequenced in a study of cytomegalovirus exposure and HLA in healthy donors. With 60 Vbeta and 13 Jbeta primers, the PCR was carried out. Sequencing used immunoSEQ multiplex PCR; TCRdb keeps in-frame clones, though not all of them. The sample records 150,000 to 200,000 clones, around 77% being singletons. The sample was PBMCs. These receptors came from a woman aged 30 to 39 in good health and CMV-seronegative.

Of note for this clone: One junction end does not reproduce the germline sequence, and a read error may be involved. CDR3 sequence (DNA): TGTGCCAGTAGTTTGACCGAGGGTAGCTACGAGCGGTACTTC. Translation gives CASSLTEGSYERYF. The rearrangement uses TRBV19 and TRBJ2-7; possibly TRBD2 for D (5 bases). The CDR3 has 14 amino acids. CDR1 and CDR2 (germline): LNHDA, SQIVND (reference sequence).

V is TRBV21-1 and J is TRBJ1-6; TRBD1, the table's D call, lacks a check against the DNA. TRBV21-1 counts as a pseudogene. CDR3 length: 14 amino acids. The chain's CDR3 is CASSRQGFYSPLHF. In DNA form, the CDR3 reads TGTGCCAGCAGCAGACAGGGGTTTTATTCACCCCTCCACTTT.

This clone has more than one count but fewer than ten. The chain uses TRBV10-3 and TRBJ2-7, with 9 nucleotides matching TRBD1. Germline assignment: CDR1 ENHRY and CDR2 SYGVKD. The CDR3 spans 16 residues. With 3 bases clipped from V and 1 base from J, the junction kept 7 bases outside the gene matches. CDR3 loop: CAISDPRGQGSYEQYF. CDR3 bases: TGTGCCATCAGTGACCCCAGGGGACAGGGTTCCTACGAGCAGTACTTC.

As concerns this clone: Additional DNA sequences in this sample encode the identical CDR3. The chain has TRBV7-2 and TRBJ2-5; 10 bases map to TRBD2. J lost 5 bases, V lost 3 bases, and 6 bases had no gene match. Germline CDR1 and CDR2: SGHTA and FQGNSA. The CDR3 covers 15 residues. The CDR3: CASSFQRGGGETQYF. Written as DNA, the CDR3 is TGTGCCAGCAGCTTCCAGCGGGGGGGCGGGGAGACCCAGTACTTC.

This clone showed up just once. V and J are TRBV10-2 and TRBJ2-1; 8 nucleotides align to TRBD2. The germline CDR1 and CDR2 sequences are WSHSY and SAAADI. The CDR3 runs 15 residues. V dropped 4 bases and J dropped 2; count of bases not matched to a gene: 4. Here the CDR3 reads CASSGVGGAYNEQFF. CDR3 nucleotide sequence: TGCGCCAGCAGTGGTGTCGGGGGGGCCTACAATGAGCAGTTCTTC.